This T cell receptor (beta chain) was sequenced during a study of OX40 agonist ivuxolimab in advanced cancers. For the study at large: Averaging roughly 60 years in age, with a range of about 23 to 80, the cohort was about 86% male. Study results and limitations: Nonresponders, in some cases, also had low normalized T-cell clonal expansion.

V lost 3 bases to trimming and J lost 0 bases, with 18 bases between them. The CDR3 spans 17 residues. Germline loops: CDR1 LGHNA, CDR2 YNFKEQ. The data were produced by immunoSEQ multiplex PCR, yet TCRdb's version contains in-frame clones alone and is incomplete. In the table there are approximately 35,000 clones, around 80% of which are singletons. Blood specimens came from baseline, cycle 4 day 1, and cycle 7 day 1. A remark on this clone: Its antigen is unidentified.

The V call is TRBV4-2, the J call TRBJ2-7; D ambiguous. The origin of this receptor is an adult with an advanced solid tumor such as melanoma, head and neck, liver or kidney cancer. The sample consisted of CD4+ or CD8+ T cells sorted from blood, taken in a trial of the OX40 agonist ivuxolimab. The CDR3 nucleotides read TGTGCCAGCAGCCAGATCCAAACAGATCGAAGCTCCTACGAGCAGTACTTC. It translates to CASSQIQTDRSSYEQYF.